This T cell receptor (beta chain) was recovered during a study of cytomegalovirus exposure and HLA in healthy donors. Study outcomes and limitations: According to a subsequent analysis, TCR clusters identified in the first cohort showed a tendency to co-occur across the 110 or so validation repertoires.

Separate from the approximately 700-subject first cohort was the 120-subject validation cohort, to which the donors belonged. TCRdb's copy holds only in-frame clones and misses some; the assay was immunoSEQ multiplex PCR. The sample yields roughly 240,000 clones, about 83% seen once. Concerning this clone itself: Its antigen is not identified.

Trimming took off 7 bases at V and 7 bases at J, with 11 bases between the two ends. The germline V gene encodes CDR1 MDHEN and CDR2 SYDVKM. This CDR3 has 13 residues. This sequence originates from a man aged 18 to 35 in good health and CMV-seronegative. V usage is TRBV28 and J usage is TRBJ1-6; unclear D gene. Sequencing input: PBMCs. The CDR3 nucleotides are TGTGCCAGCATAGACAAGCCCAATTCACCCCTCCACTTT. The encoded protein is CASIDKPNSPLHF.